These 3 T cell receptor beta chains share one sample of origin, sequenced in a study of Ad26.COV2.S vaccination and SARS-CoV-2 variants. This table comes from immunoSEQ multiplex PCR, and its TCRdb copy is limited to in-frame clones, with some not included. The sample carries 300,000 to 500,000 clones, 70% to 90% recorded once. Documented treatment: some 19 received Ad26.COV2.S at low or high dose, single or two shots; about 5 received placebo; per-sample allocation not given. Material that was analyzed had been drawn on day 63 after the first vaccine or placebo injection. This specimen was peripheral blood, taken in a trial of Ad26.COV2.S vaccine versus placebo. All receptors derive from a person aged 18-65 years who received the Ad26.COV2.S COVID-19 vaccine or a placebo.

CDR3 DNA: TGCGCCAGCAGCTTGCAACGGGGGGGCGGTGACGAGCAGTACTTC. Encoded protein: CASSLQRGGGDEQYF. The chain combines TRBV5-1 with TRBJ2-7; 8 bases agree with TRBD2. The trim removed 1 base at V and 5 bases at J, leaving 8 bases unmatched. Germline lookup yields CDR1 SGHRS and CDR2 YFSETQ. This CDR3 contains 15 residues.

The rearrangement joins TRBV25-1 to TRBJ1-3, with D possibly matching TRBD1 (5 bases). V lost 4 bases and J lost 7, with 8 bases in between. Germline values: CDR1 MGHDK, CDR2 SYGVNS. There are 12 residues in the CDR3. The CDR3, as DNA: TGTGCCAGCAGTGTACGGGGGAACACCATATATTTT. Amino acids: CASSVRGNTIYF.

This clone was seen only once. The chain recombines TRBV12-3 or TRBV12-4 with TRBJ1-2; D unclear. Trimming shortened V by 3 bases and J by 4 bases, and 9 bases separated the two germline ends. The CDR3 sequence is 13 residues long. DNA for the CDR3: TGTGCCAGCAGTTTGGTCAGGAGCTATGGCTACACCTTC. This codes for CASSLVRSYGYTF.